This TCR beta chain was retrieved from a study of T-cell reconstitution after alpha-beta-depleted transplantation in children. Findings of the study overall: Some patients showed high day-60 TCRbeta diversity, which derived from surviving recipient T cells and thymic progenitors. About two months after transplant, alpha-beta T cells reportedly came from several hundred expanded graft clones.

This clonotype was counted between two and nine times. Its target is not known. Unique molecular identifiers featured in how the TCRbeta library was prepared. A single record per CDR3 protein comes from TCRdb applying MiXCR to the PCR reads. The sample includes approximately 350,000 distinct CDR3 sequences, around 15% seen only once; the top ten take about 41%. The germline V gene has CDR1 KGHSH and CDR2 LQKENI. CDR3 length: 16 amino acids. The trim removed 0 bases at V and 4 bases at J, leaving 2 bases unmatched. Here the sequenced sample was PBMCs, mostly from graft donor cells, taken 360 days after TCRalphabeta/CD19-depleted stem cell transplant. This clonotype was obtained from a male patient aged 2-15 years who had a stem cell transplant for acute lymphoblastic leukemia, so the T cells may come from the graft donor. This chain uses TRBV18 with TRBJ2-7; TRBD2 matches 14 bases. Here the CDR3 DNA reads TGTGCCAGCTCACCACCGGGACTAGCGGGAGTGTACGAGCAGTACTTC. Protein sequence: CASSPPGLAGVYEQYF. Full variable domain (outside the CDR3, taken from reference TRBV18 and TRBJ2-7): NAGVMQNPRHLVRRRGQEARLRCSPMKGHSHVYWYRQLPEEGLKFMVYLQKENIIDESGMPKERFSAEFPKEGPSILRIQQVVRGDSAAYFCASSPPGLAGVYEQYFGPGTRLTVT.